The present T cell receptor beta chain was sequenced within a study of CD8 T cells in ankylosing spondylitis listed by TCRdb under 2017. With regard to the full study: The study profiled T cell receptor beta repertoires in healthy donors and ankylosing spondylitis patients to find disease-linked TCR variants. The whole study cohort included under 140 healthy donors and 20 to 25 ankylosing spondylitis patients. Peripheral blood was sampled, and synovial fluid was also collected from ankylosing spondylitis patients.

Comments on this clonotype: Its antigen specificity is not known. Base qualities are not at hand, and no much larger clone is one base apart.

CDR1 LGHDT and CDR2 YNNKEL are derived from the germline V gene (reference sequence). V has 0 bases trimmed and J has 5 bases trimmed; junction bases matching no gene number 7. Measured from the cysteine to the phenylalanine, the CDR3 is 16 residues long. The entry retains the CDR3 DNA only, 48 bases that are in frame from base 1. Overall study results and their limits: Significant enrichment of the disease-linked clones was reported in matched synovial fluid samples from ankylosing spondylitis patients. Some of the motif variants had been reported before in the synovial fluid and blood of reactive arthritis patients, a finding that suggests common disease-initiation mechanisms. The disease-linked clones showed a CD8+ phenotype and occurred at relatively low frequencies in peripheral blood. A TCR beta motif of 8 or 9 highly homologous amino acid variants appeared characteristic of blood from ankylosing spondylitis patients.

The sequencing machine was an Illumina HiSeq 2500. Quantitative 5'-RACE with molecular barcodes was the method used to prepare the TCR beta libraries. On the study's bioinformatics: To identify disease-linked TCR variants, a new computational method was used, one built on a probabilistic model of VDJ rearrangement. The public reads were quality trimmed at Q25 with fastp and then assembled into clones with MiXCR by TCRdb, keeping productive beta chains. Records with the same CDR3 protein are collapsed into one entry carrying the most frequent genes and DNA. TCRdb, rather than the study authors, made the V and J calls. Counted in this sample were about 300,000 distinct CDR3 sequences; around 10% of them appeared once. 8% to 9.5% of the sample comes from the top ten.

The chain links TRBV3-1 with TRBJ2-5; 9 central bases correspond to TRBD2. This clonotype was sampled from a female donor with ankylosing spondylitis or in good health (not recorded which). Sequenced sample: blood, either unsorted or a sorted T cell fraction (not recorded which). The nucleotides are TGTGCCAGCAGCCAAGAGAGACTAGCGGTCCGGGAGACCCAGTACTTC. Its product reads: CASSQERLAVRETQYF.